Each of the 22 T cell receptor beta chains below was sequenced from the same sample in a study of blood T cell repertoires in COVID-19. Libraries were prepared by immunoSEQ multiplex PCR; TCRdb keeps only in-frame clonotypes and omits some of them. The repertoire holds 80,000 to 95,000 clones, with around 85% as singletons. Sequencing input: peripheral blood. The origin of the receptors is a woman in her 70s with acute or convalescent COVID-19.

The chain carries TRBV28 and TRBJ1-5; the match to TRBD1 covers 12 bases. The CDR3 extends over 18 amino acids. The J segment lost 1 base and the V segment lost 0 bases, leaving 4 bases of the junction unmatched. Germline V gene lookup returns CDR1 MDHEN and CDR2 SYDVKM. The CDR3 protein is CASSLWGQGAGSNQPQHF. As DNA, the CDR3 is TGTGCCAGCAGTTTATGGGGACAGGGGGCGGGGAGCAATCAGCCCCAGCATTTT.

The chain has TRBV19 and TRBJ1-1; D is possibly TRBD1 (5 bases). Germline lookup yields CDR1 LNHDA and CDR2 SQIVND (reference sequence). V was cut by 5 bases and J by 6 bases, with 10 bases left in between. The CDR3 contains 12 residues. CDR3 DNA: TGTGCCAGTAGTCCAGGGTCTCCTGAAGCTTTCTTT. It codes for CASSPGSPEAFF.

The chain uses TRBV25-1 and TRBJ1-4; 9 positions match TRBD1. CDR1 and CDR2 from the germline V gene are MGHDK and SYGVNS. Trimming took 6 bases from V and 1 from J; bases not matched to a gene: 3. CDR3 length: 15 amino acids. CDR3 region: CASSQTGGTNEKLFF. CDR3 DNA: TGTGCCAGCAGCCAGACAGGGGGAACTAATGAAAAACTGTTTTTT.

The rearrangement joins TRBV23-1 to TRBJ1-1, with 8 bases lining up with TRBD1. TRBV23-1 is annotated as an ORF whose role is uncertain. After removal of 3 bases from V and 0 bases from J, the junction contained 12 bases not matched to a gene. The CDR3 runs to 18 residues. The CDR3 loop reads CASSHRPGGAGMNTEAFF. The DNA of the CDR3 is TGCGCCAGCAGTCACAGGCCAGGGGGCGCTGGTATGAACACTGAAGCTTTCTTT.

The DNA for the CDR3 is TGCAGTGCTAGTCCGACAGGAGGACCGAGAGGCATCTCTAGCACAGATACGCAGTATTTT. Translated: CSASPTGGPRGISSTDTQYF. The rearrangement joins TRBV20-1 to TRBJ2-3; a weak D match, TRBD1 (6 bases). Germline CDR1 is DFQATT and CDR2 is SNEGSKA (reference sequence). V lost 3 bases to trimming and J lost 0 bases, with 28 bases between them. The length of the CDR3 is 20 residues.

V usage is TRBV7-2 and J usage is TRBJ1-2; D is uncertain. This CDR3 comprises 13 residues. Trimming took off 6 bases at V and 4 bases at J, with 12 bases between the two ends. Germline V gives CDR1 SGHTA, CDR2 FQGNSA. CDR3 amino acids: CASSVDFTYGYTF. CDR3 nucleotides: TGTGCCAGCAGTGTGGACTTCACCTATGGCTACACCTTC.

There are a few counts of this clone. The chain links TRBV7-2 to TRBJ2-1; no reliable D call. CDR3 size: 15 residues. The V end was cut by 5 bases, the J end by 6 bases, with 17 bases between. Germline lookup yields CDR1 SGHTA and CDR2 FQGNSA. The CDR3 nucleotides read TGTGCCAGCAGCCCCCGAAACAGCTTAAGCAATGAGCAGTTCTTC. Translated: CASSPRNSLSNEQFF.

The chain recombines TRBV10-1 with TRBJ2-7; no clear D gene. Trimming removed 7 bases from V and 7 bases from J, with 11 bases in between. From germline, CDR1 is WNHNN and CDR2 SYGVQD (reference sequence). This CDR3 region has 11 residues. CDR3 residues: CASNGEREQYV. DNA of the CDR3: TGCGCCAGCAATGGAGAGAGGGAGCAGTACGTC.

Turning to this clone: The identical CDR3 is also encoded by other nucleotide sequences in the sample. This chain connects TRBV7-9 to TRBJ2-1; possibly TRBD1 for D (5 bases). Trimming shortened V by 1 base and J by 7 bases, and 14 bases separated the two germline ends. Germline lookup yields CDR1 SEHNR and CDR2 FQNEAQ (reference sequence). This CDR3 has 15 residues. CDR3 DNA sequence: TGTGCCAGCAGCTTAGGGCAGGGCCGGTATAATGAGCAGTTCTTC. This gives the protein CASSLGQGRYNEQFF. Supplemented by reference TRBV7-9 and TRBJ2-1, the full variable domain reads DTGVSQNPRHKITKRGQNVTFRCDPISEHNRLYWYRQTLGQGPEFLTYFQNEAQLEKSRLLSDRFSAERPKGSFSTLEIQRTEQGDSAMYLCASSLGQGRYNEQFFGPGTRLTVL.

The V call is TRBV3-1 (or the pseudogene TRBV3-2), the J call TRBJ1-3; unclear D gene. The CDR3 sequence is 14 residues long. Germline V lookup: CDR1 LGHDT, CDR2 YNNKEL (reference sequence). V lost 1 base and J lost 3, with 7 bases in between. CDR3 DNA sequence: TGTGCCAGCAGCCAAGGCAGTGGTGGAAACACCATATATTTT. This codes for CASSQGSGGNTIYF.

This clone was counted a few times. This sample also contains other DNA sequences that code for the same CDR3. This rearrangement joins TRBV18 to TRBJ1-6; D is undetermined. This CDR3 is 16 amino acids long. The V end was cut by 4 bases, the J end by 0 bases, with 10 bases between. CDR1 is KGHSH and CDR2 is LQKENI in the germline V gene. CDR3 amino acids: CASSREGSSYNSPLHF. The CDR3 DNA follows: TGTGCCAGCTCACGAGAGGGTAGCTCCTATAATTCACCCCTCCACTTT.

V usage is TRBV29-1 and J usage is TRBJ1-2, with 9 bases matching TRBD1. CDR3 length equals 14 residues. The V segment lost 3 bases and the J segment 6 bases; nucleotides outside the gene matches: 8. CDR1 and CDR2 from the germline V gene are SQVTM and ANQGSEA. This chain's CDR3 is CSVENRGRRDGYTF. The CDR3, as DNA: TGCAGCGTTGAGAACAGGGGGCGCAGGGATGGCTACACCTTC.

The genes are TRBV11-2 and TRBJ2-1, with 10 bases aligning to TRBD1. The V and J ends lost 6 bases and 2 bases, in that order; junction bases with no gene match: 7. CDR1 and CDR2 (germline): SGHAT, FQNNGV. The CDR3 extends over 16 amino acids. The CDR3 spells CASSSTGTGAYNEQFF. The CDR3 region has the DNA TGTGCCAGCAGTTCTACCGGGACAGGGGCCTACAATGAGCAGTTCTTC.

The chain recombines TRBV11-2 with TRBJ2-1; TRBD2 aligns across 9 bases. With V trimmed by 1 base and J by 4 bases, 5 bases remained unmatched. The CDR3 is made up of 16 amino acids. The V gene's germline CDR1 is SGHAT and CDR2 FQNNGV. CDR3 protein: CASSLAGTSTYNEQFF. The CDR3 bases are TGTGCCAGCAGCTTAGCCGGGACTAGCACATACAATGAGCAGTTCTTC.

The chain combines TRBV3-1 (or the pseudogene TRBV3-2) with TRBJ2-1; tentative D call: TRBD2 (5 bases). CDR3 length equals 15 residues. Germline V CDR1 and CDR2: LGHDT, YNNKEL (reference sequence). Trimming cost V 0 bases and J 6 bases, with 12 bases left between them. The CDR3 coding sequence is TGTGCCAGCAGCCAAGACCTAAACGAGGGCAATGAGCAGTTCTTC. Encoded protein: CASSQDLNEGNEQFF.

This clone was seen once. The chain couples TRBV6-4 to TRBJ2-2, with D possibly matching TRBD1 (7 bases). The CDR3 spans 14 residues. With 6 bases removed from V and 4 bases from J, the gap between germline ends came to 12 bases. Per the germline V gene, CDR1 is MRHNA and CDR2 is SNTAGT. The chain's CDR3 is CASSPQGGTGELFF. CDR3 sequence (DNA): TGTGCCAGCAGCCCCCAGGGGGGCACCGGGGAGCTGTTTTTT.

This clone was detected only once. J is TRBJ2-1 and V is TRBV4-1, with D tentatively TRBD2 (6 bases). This CDR3 is built from 16 residues. V dropped 3 bases and J dropped 0 bases, with 12 bases sitting between them. CDR1 is MGHRA and CDR2 is YSYEKL in the germline V gene. For the CDR3, the DNA is TGCGCCAGCAGCCAGGGACGGGAGAGCTCCTACAATGAGCAGTTCTTC. This gives the protein CASSQGRESSYNEQFF.

The chain joins TRBV28 to TRBJ2-1, with TRBD2 as a possible D gene (5 bases). In germline, CDR1 is MDHEN, CDR2 SYDVKM. The CDR3 consists of 11 residues. Trimming stripped 8 bases from V and 3 bases from J, with 5 bases between. This chain's CDR3 is CASRDYNEQFF. The CDR3 bases are TGTGCCAGCCGGGACTACAATGAGCAGTTCTTC.

The chain is built from TRBV11-2 and TRBJ2-3; 11 bases match TRBD2. CDR1 is SGHAT, CDR2 FQNNGV, per germline. The CDR3 consists of 17 residues. V shed 3 bases, J shed 3 bases, and the junction held 8 bases outside the gene matches. In nucleotides, the CDR3 is TGTGCCAGCAGCTTTAGGCCGACTAGCGGGAAGACAGATACGCAGTATTTT. Amino acid sequence: CASSFRPTSGKTDTQYF.

The rearrangement uses TRBV2 and TRBJ2-7; TRBD1 is a possible D gene (6 bases). Germline-derived CDR1 and CDR2 are SNHLY and FYNNEI. The CDR3 loop spans 12 amino acids. The CDR3 nucleotides read TGTGGTACCGGGACAACCGCCTACGAGCAGTACGTC. This encodes CGTGTTAYEQYV.

V and J are TRBV20-1 and TRBJ1-6, with a tentative D call TRBD1 (6 bases). The CDR3 runs 13 residues. V shed 3 bases and J shed 8 bases, with 11 bases lying between them. The germline gives CDR1 DFQATT, CDR2 SNEGSKA (reference sequence). The DNA for the CDR3 is TGCAGTGCTAGTAACAGGGTGGATTCACCCCTCCACTTT. It encodes CSASNRVDSPLHF.

This clone occurred once. V is TRBV18 and J is TRBJ1-2; 12 nucleotides align to TRBD1. CDR1 and CDR2 from the germline V gene are KGHSH and LQKENI. Trimming took 3 bases from V and 8 from J; bases not matched to a gene: 10. The CDR3 is 16 residues long. The CDR3 reads CASSPTGTGGRRGYTF. The CDR3 bases are TGTGCCAGCTCACCTACCGGGACAGGGGGCCGGAGGGGCTACACCTTC.